The clone carrying this TCR beta chain was observed a few times. The data stem from a study of shared clonotypes between healthy human individuals. Nashville, Tennessee was home to all donors, who were Caucasian adults. TCRdb's table, derived via immunoSEQ multiplex PCR, lists solely in-frame clones and lacks some. In the table there are about 490,000 clones, 76% of which are singletons. Germline V gene sequence: CDR1 MNHEY, CDR2 SMNVEV (reference sequence). V was clipped by 6 bases and J by 3 bases; unmatched bases: 21. The CDR3 is made up of 20 amino acids. This sequence joins TRBV27 and TRBJ1-3; 9 bases are a match to TRBD1. The sequence came from a woman aged 40 to 49 in good health. Some clones in this sample may be carry-over from other donors' samples. The sequencing sample was made of PBMCs. The CDR3 here is CASSRCHQRGTGPFGNTIYF. CDR3 bases: TGTGCCAGCAGCCGGTGCCACCAGAGGGGGACAGGGCCATTTGGAAACACCATATATTTT.